The 16 T cell receptor beta chains reported below all come from one sample, sequenced in a study of shared clonotypes between healthy human individuals. TCRdb keeps only in-frame clones here, not all; method: immunoSEQ multiplex PCR. The profile shows more than 2 million clones, roughly 96% of them singletons. The sequenced sample was naive CD4+ T cells sorted from blood. Stated subset: CD45RA+ positively selected. The source of these receptors is a young man in good health.

The V and J genes are TRBV29-1 and TRBJ2-1, with 9 bases identical to TRBD2. J was trimmed by 5 bases and V by 4 bases; bases with no gene match: 12. The CDR3 sequence is 16 residues long. Germline-derived CDR1 and CDR2 are SQVTM and ANQGSEA. CDR3 in amino acids: CSVVLPRGGINNEQFF. The CDR3, as DNA: TGCAGCGTTGTGTTGCCGCGGGGGGGGATTAACAATGAGCAGTTCTTC.

Concerning this clone itself: Just one base apart from a much larger clone, this may be a read error. This sample also contains other DNA sequences that code for the same CDR3. The rearrangement joins TRBV11-2 to TRBJ2-1; D is unresolved. Looked up from germline, CDR1 is SGHAT and CDR2 is FQNNGV. V was cut by 1 base and J by 9 bases, with 4 bases left in between. The CDR3 sequence is 11 residues long. CDR3 protein: CASSLGGEQFF. As DNA, the CDR3 is TGTGCCAGCAGCTTAGGGGGTGAGCAGTTCTTC.

With regard to this clone: In the same sample, other DNA sequences code for this CDR3. The chain couples TRBV19 to TRBJ2-7; D unclear. The V gene lost 5 bases and the J gene lost 1 base, with 6 bases spanning the gap. There are 12 residues in the CDR3. From germline, CDR1 is LNHDA and CDR2 SQIVND (reference sequence). Here the CDR3 reads CASSAGSYEQYF. In nucleotides, the CDR3 is TGTGCCAGTAGTGCCGGTTCCTACGAGCAGTACTTC.

The sample holds one count of this clone. The chain has TRBV11-2 and TRBJ1-4; no definite D call. This CDR3 comprises 15 residues. The germline gives CDR1 SGHAT, CDR2 FQNNGV. V lost 1 base and J 6 bases, leaving 12 bases between the germline ends. CDR3 loop: CASSLGRLEHEKLFF. The CDR3 bases are TGTGCCAGCAGCTTAGGACGCCTTGAACATGAAAAACTGTTTTTT.

The table lists this clone with a count of one. The gene calls are TRBV6-6 and TRBJ2-7; 10 bases match TRBD1. The J segment lost 3 bases and the V segment lost 2 bases, leaving 4 bases of the junction unmatched. CDR1 and CDR2 from the germline V gene are MNHNY and SVGAGI (reference sequence). The length of the CDR3 is 15 residues. CDR3 residues: CASSYPGTGDYEQYF. For the CDR3, the DNA is TGTGCCAGCAGTTACCCCGGGACAGGGGACTACGAGCAGTACTTC.

The V gene is TRBV12-5, the J gene TRBJ2-1; no clear D gene. With 3 bases removed from V and 7 bases from J, the gap between germline ends came to 13 bases. Germline V gene data show CDR1 as LGHNT and CDR2 as FRNRAP. The CDR3 loop spans 14 amino acids. The CDR3 bases are TGTGCTAGTGGTTTTCCCCCGAACCAAAATGAGCAGTTCTTC. This encodes CASGFPPNQNEQFF.

The V call is TRBV27, the J call TRBJ1-1; D uncertain. CDR3 length equals 13 residues. CDR1 is MNHEY and CDR2 is SMNVEV in the germline V gene (reference sequence). V was clipped by 3 bases and J by 4 bases, with 9 bases between them. The CDR3 sequence is CASSFKGVTEAFF. The CDR3 DNA sequence: TGTGCCAGCAGTTTTAAGGGAGTCACTGAAGCTTTCTTT.

This clone was picked up one time. The chain couples TRBV5-6 to TRBJ1-2, with D perhaps TRBD1 (5 bases). The CDR3 extends over 16 amino acids. V gave up 0 bases and J gave up 0 bases, with 12 bases separating them. The germline CDR1 and CDR2 sequences are SGHDT and YYEEEE. The CDR3 loop is CASSLGPGGTNYGYTF. CDR3 nucleotide sequence: TGTGCCAGCAGCTTGGGCCCTGGGGGAACTAACTATGGCTACACCTTC.

The chain employs TRBV6-1 and TRBJ2-5; D is unresolved. The ends were cut back, 1 base at V and 5 bases at J, with 11 bases in the middle. Germline V gene lookup returns CDR1 MNHNS and CDR2 SASEGT. The CDR3 length is 14 residues. CDR3 DNA sequence: TGTGCCAGCAGTGAAGGGGTTCTGGTTGAGACCCAGTACTTC. Translating it yields CASSEGVLVETQYF.

This clone was observed once. Other DNA sequences within the sample encode an identical CDR3. The chain uses TRBV20-1 and TRBJ1-1, with D hard to call. The CDR3 consists of 11 residues. From germline, CDR1 is DFQATT and CDR2 SNEGSKA (reference sequence). V gave up 3 bases and J gave up 8 bases, with 10 bases separating them. The CDR3 loop is CSARSGLEAFF. Written as DNA, the CDR3 is TGCAGTGCTAGGAGTGGGTTGGAAGCTTTCTTT.

The chain employs TRBV13 and TRBJ1-6; D is possibly TRBD1 (6 bases). The CDR3 is made up of 15 amino acids. With 4 bases removed from V and 12 bases from J, the gap between germline ends came to 19 bases. In germline, CDR1 is PRHDT, CDR2 FYEKMQ (reference sequence). CDR3 region: CASSSQGIPAVPLHF. CDR3 bases: TGTGCCAGCAGCTCTCAGGGGATCCCTGCCGTACCCCTCCACTTT.

The table lists this clone with a few counts. J is TRBJ2-7 and V is TRBV5-6, with 9 bases fitting TRBD2. The J segment lost 2 bases and the V segment lost 4 bases, leaving 13 bases of the junction unmatched. CDR1 and CDR2 from the germline V gene are SGHDT and YYEEEE. The CDR3 is made up of 17 amino acids. The CDR3 reads CASSRRVAGVGAYEQYF. Written as DNA, the CDR3 is TGTGCCAGCAGCCGGAGGGTAGCGGGAGTTGGGGCCTACGAGCAGTACTTC.

J is TRBJ2-5 and V is TRBV10-3; D might be TRBD1 (6 bases). V was trimmed by 2 bases and J by 0 bases, leaving 13 bases between them. This CDR3 has 16 residues. Germline CDR1 is ENHRY and CDR2 is SYGVKD. The CDR3 DNA is TGTGCCATCAGTGAGGGGATACAGGGAAACCAAGAGACCCAGTACTTC. This sequence encodes CAISEGIQGNQETQYF.

Comments on this clone: Other DNA sequences of this sample code for an identical CDR3. This sequence joins TRBV5-1 and TRBJ2-7; unclear D gene. Germline values: CDR1 SGHRS, CDR2 YFSETQ. V was shortened by 0 bases and J by 6 bases, with 7 bases between the two germline ends. This CDR3 is built from 12 residues. In DNA, the CDR3 is TGCGCCAGCAGCTTGGGGTCGGGCGAGCAGTACTTC. Amino acid sequence: CASSLGSGEQYF.

This rearrangement joins TRBV6-5 to TRBJ2-5; 9 bases line up with TRBD2. Germline CDR1 MNHEY, CDR2 SVGAGI. The CDR3 is made up of 13 amino acids. Germline trimming cut 7 bases from V and 5 bases from J; bases unmatched to any gene: 5. The CDR3 is CASKAGGWETQYF. Written as DNA, the CDR3 is TGTGCCAGCAAAGCGGGGGGTTGGGAGACCCAGTACTTC.

The chain joins TRBV9 to TRBJ1-2; no reliable D call. The germline gives CDR1 SGDLS, CDR2 YYNGEE. V was clipped by 4 bases and J by 0 bases, with 22 bases between them. The CDR3 spans 18 residues. CDR3 sequence (DNA): TGTGCCAGCAGCCCCCGAGTTGGGCCGAATCCCCCTAACTATGGCTACACCTTC. As protein: CASSPRVGPNPPNYGYTF.